Each of the 16 T cell receptor beta chains below was sequenced from the same sample in a study of tumor-infiltrating lymphocytes in primary liver carcinoma. The researchers produced TCR beta cDNA from 500 ng total RNA with a constant-region primer. Three-round nested multiplex PCR performed with slightly modified ARM-PCR produced the TCR beta libraries. TRBV1-TRBV30 forward primers paired with a C-beta reverse primer drove the first two PCR rounds, about 9 cycles each. TCRdb reprocessed the multiplex PCR reads with MiXCR, giving one entry per CDR3 protein. Of around 170,000 distinct CDR3 sequences listed, approximately 60% are singletons. Blood RNA came from unsorted whole blood; germline DNA was also extracted. Material: peripheral blood. Receptors originate from a man in his forties with primary liver carcinoma and hepatitis B virus infection.

The rearrangement uses TRBV11-2 and TRBJ2-1, with D possibly being TRBD2 (5 bases). Looked up from germline, CDR1 is SGHAT and CDR2 is FQNNGV. The CDR3 consists of 14 residues. The CDR3 is CVSSSAQRFNEQFF. CDR3 coding DNA: TGTGTCAGTAGCAGTGCCCAGCGGTTCAATGAGCAGTTCTTC.

The gene calls are TRBV13 and TRBJ2-7; 8 bases match TRBD2. The germline CDR1 and CDR2 sequences are PRHDT and FYEKMQ (reference sequence). The junction had 9 bases not matched to a gene; V was cut back by 5 bases and J by 3 bases. The CDR3 has 15 amino acids. The CDR3 is CASSPGTSGYYEQYF. Written as DNA, the CDR3 is TGTGCCAGCAGCCCTGGTACTAGCGGTTACTACGAGCAGTACTTC. Complete variable domain (other parts from reference TRBV13 and TRBJ2-7): AAGVIQSPRHLIKEKRETATLKCYPIPRHDTVYWYQQGPGQDPQFLISFYEKMQSDKGSIPDRFSAQQFSDYHSELNMSSLELGDSALYFCASSPGTSGYYEQYFGPGTRLTVT.

The chain uses TRBV4-1 and TRBJ2-7, with 10 bases fitting TRBD2. V shed 0 bases and J 3 bases; nucleotides not matched to a gene: 5. The CDR3 consists of 16 residues. Germline V CDR1 and CDR2: MGHRA, YSYEKL. CDR3 bases: TGCGCCAGCAGCCAAGAACGGACTAGCGGACGCTACGAGCAGTACTTC. It translates to CASSQERTSGRYEQYF.

In regard to this clonotype: A clone one base away is much larger, so this may be a read error. The CDR3 sequence is CASSWDGPWSPLHF. The CDR3 DNA follows: TGTGCCAGCAGCTGGGACGGCCCATGGTCACCCCTCCACTTT. This chain uses TRBV6-6 with TRBJ1-6, with D maybe TRBD1 (5 bases). With 6 bases removed from V and 10 bases from J, the gap between germline ends came to 16 bases. CDR3 length: 14 amino acids. Germline-derived CDR1 and CDR2 are MNHNY and SVGAGI (reference sequence).

The chain recombines TRBV11-2 with TRBJ2-7; no firm D call. Trimming shortened V by 6 bases and J by 3 bases, and 18 bases separated the two germline ends. From germline, CDR1 is SGHAT and CDR2 FQNNGV. The CDR3 extends over 15 amino acids. The CDR3 loop is CASRSVGSYSYEQYF. CDR3 in DNA: TGTGCCAGCAGGTCAGTGGGTAGCTACAGCTACGAGCAGTACTTC.

As concerns this clonotype: The junction does not match germline at one end; this may be a read error. The V call is TRBV11-2, the J call TRBJ2-2; 14 nucleotides match TRBD2. This CDR3 spans 18 amino acids. Germline-derived CDR1 and CDR2 are SGHAT and FQNNGV. CDR3 residues: CAISSRGLAGVKTGELFF. Here the CDR3 DNA reads TGTGCCATCAGCTCCCGGGGACTAGCGGGAGTGAAGACCGGGGAGCTGTTTTTT. Complete variable domain (other parts from reference TRBV11-2 and TRBJ2-2): EAGVAQSPRYKIIEKRQSVAFWCNPISGHATLYWYQQILGQGPKLLIQFQNNGVVDDSQLPKDRFSAERLKGVDSTLKIQPAKLEDSAVYLCAISSRGLAGVKTGELFFGEGSRLTVL.

To note about this clonotype: The junction departs from the called germline gene at one end, perhaps through a read error. The chain joins TRBV11-3 to TRBJ2-3; tentatively, D is TRBD2 (6 bases). The J call may be wrong; the DNA end is better matched by TRBJ2-7. The germline V gene encodes CDR1 SGHNT and CDR2 YENEEA. The CDR3 extends over 12 amino acids. The CDR3 DNA is TGTGCCAGCAGCCCTACTAGCTACGAACAGTACTTC. This gives the protein CASSPTSYEQYF.

This clonotype has only a few counts. The chain recombines TRBV11-2 with TRBJ2-1, with 7 bases fitting TRBD1. CDR3 length: 16 residues. V lost 4 bases to trimming and J lost 10 bases; unmatched junction nucleotides: 16. Germline V gene data show CDR1 as SGHAT and CDR2 as FQNNGV. In nucleotides, the CDR3 is TGTGCCAGCAGCTCAGAGGAGACCCAGGGGGTTGGGGAGCAGTTCTTC. As protein: CASSSEETQGVGEQFF.

The chain couples TRBV29-1 to TRBJ1-5; D possibly corresponds to TRBD1 (5 bases). Deletions cut 5 bases from V and 3 bases from J, with 20 bases between. The CDR3 spans 16 residues. The germline gives CDR1 SQVTM, CDR2 ANQGSEA. CDR3 in amino acids: CSVLGQGCAINQPQHF. The CDR3 DNA is TGCAGCGTTCTAGGTCAGGGTTGTGCTATCAATCAGCCCCAGCATTTT.

In regard to this clonotype: The CDR3 carries no conserved terminal phenylalanine or tryptophan, so it likely arises from a read error. The genes are TRBV6-4 and TRBJ2-1; 7 bases are a match to TRBD2. V shed 0 bases and J 0 bases; nucleotides not matched to a gene: 2. The CDR3 covers 16 residues. CDR1 and CDR2 from the germline V gene are MRHNA and SNTAGT. The DNA of the CDR3 is TGTGCCAGCAGTGACTCGACGGGAGGCTCCTACAATGAGCAGTTCCTC. Encoded protein: CASSDSTGGSYNEQFL.

A note on this clonotype: Without the conserved terminal phenylalanine or tryptophan, this CDR3 likely stems from a read error. The V and J genes are TRBV14 and TRBJ2-3; weak D call: TRBD2 (5 bases). Trimming shortened V by 3 bases and J by 2 bases, and 12 bases separated the two germline ends. CDR1 is SGHDN and CDR2 is FVKESK in the germline V gene. The CDR3 is 15 amino acids. The chain's CDR3 is CASSHSGGSTDTQYL. The CDR3 DNA follows: TGTGCCAGCAGCCACTCAGGAGGTTCCACAGATACGCAGTATCTT.

There are many counts of this clonotype. The chain couples TRBV29-1 to TRBJ1-1, with 9 bases matching TRBD1. Germline CDR1 and CDR2: SQVTM and ANQGSEA. The CDR3 has 14 residues. V shed 3 bases, J shed 2 bases, and the junction held 4 bases outside the gene matches. The CDR3, as DNA: TGCAGCGTTGACGTGACAGGGGGAAACACTGAAGCTTTCTTT. Translating it yields CSVDVTGGNTEAFF.

Concerning this clonotype: A clone one base away is much larger, so this may be a read error. V and J are TRBV10-1 and TRBJ2-5; no definite D call. CDR1 WNHNN and CDR2 SYGVQD come from the germline V gene (reference sequence). This CDR3 has 15 residues. The DNA of the CDR3 is TGCGCCAGCAGTGAGGGTGGCCGACCACACGAGACCCAGTGCTTC. Its translation: CASSEGGRPHETQCF.

The genes are TRBV12-3 or TRBV12-4 and TRBJ1-1, with unresolved D. Between the trimmed V and J ends, which lost 2 bases and 7 bases, there was a span of 14 bases. The CDR3 length is 14 residues. The CDR3 region has the DNA TGTGCCAGCAGTTTACGGGGTTTATGGGGTGAAGCTTTCTTT. This encodes CASSLRGLWGEAFF.

Comments on this clonotype: A much larger clone sits a single nucleotide away, making a read error possible. This sequence joins TRBV11-2 and TRBJ2-5; D possibly corresponds to TRBD1 (5 bases). The CDR3 length is 15 residues. Looked up from germline, CDR1 is SGHAT and CDR2 is FQNNGV. CDR3 DNA: TGTGCCAGCAGCTTTAATGGGGCAGCCCAAGAGACCCAGAACTTC. It yields the protein CASSFNGAAQETQNF.

The chain joins TRBV4-2 to TRBJ2-7, with a possible D match to TRBD2 (5 bases). V was trimmed by 4 bases and J by 2 bases, leaving 15 bases between them. CDR3 length: 15 residues. CDR1 is LGHNA, CDR2 YNFKEQ, per germline. Here the CDR3 reads CASSLDARGTYEQYF. CDR3 in DNA: TGTGCCAGCAGCCTAGATGCTAGAGGGACCTACGAGCAGTACTTC.